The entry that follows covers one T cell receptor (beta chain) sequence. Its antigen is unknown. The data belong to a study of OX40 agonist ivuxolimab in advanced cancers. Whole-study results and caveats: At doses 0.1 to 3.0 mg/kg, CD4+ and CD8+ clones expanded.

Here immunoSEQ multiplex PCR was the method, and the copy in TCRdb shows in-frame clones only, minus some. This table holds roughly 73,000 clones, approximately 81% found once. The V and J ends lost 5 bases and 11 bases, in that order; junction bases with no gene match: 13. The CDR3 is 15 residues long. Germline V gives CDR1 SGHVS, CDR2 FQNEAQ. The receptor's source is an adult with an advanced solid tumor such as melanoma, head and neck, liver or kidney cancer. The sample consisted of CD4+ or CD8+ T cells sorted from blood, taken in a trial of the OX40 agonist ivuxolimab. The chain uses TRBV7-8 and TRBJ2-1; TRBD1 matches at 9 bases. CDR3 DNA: TGTGCCAGCAGCCTTGGGACAGGGAGGGGAATTAAGCAGTTCTTC. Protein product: CASSLGTGRGIKQFF.